This is a list of T cell receptor beta chains from one sample in a study of shared clonotypes between healthy human individuals. Data came from immunoSEQ multiplex PCR; TCRdb stores just in-frame clones and leaves some out. Altogether about 2.1 million clones are present, around 95% being singletons, with the ten largest covering about 1.7%. Specimen: naive CD8+ T cells from PBMCs. Receptors originate from a man aged 18 to 29 in good health. Some clones in this sample may be carry-over from other donors' samples. Both conserved end residues are part of each CDR3. Fields, in order: J gene, clone size, D gene, CDR3 length, V gene, CDR3 DNA, CDR3 protein. D genes are given only for firm matches. Clone size is not always given. Where it is, it says once, few, many or a class for expanded clones.

J: TRBJ1-2
size: NA
D: NA
length: 13
V: TRBV28
DNA: TGTGCCAGCAGCCAAATAGGCCGCTATGGCTACACCTTC
CDR3: CASSQIGRYGYTF

J: TRBJ2-1
size: NA
D: NA
length: 16
V: TRBV27
DNA: TGTGCCAGCAGTGGGGCTGGGCTAGCGTCGAGCAATGAGCAGTTCTTC
CDR3: CASSGAGLASSNEQFF

J: TRBJ2-1
size: NA
D: NA
length: 14
V: TRBV2
DNA: TGTGCCAGCTGGGCGCGGGATCCCTACAATGAGCAGTTCTTC
CDR3: CASWARDPYNEQFF

J: TRBJ2-3
size: NA
D: NA
length: 15
V: TRBV9
DNA: TGTGCCAGCAGCGTAGACAGGGCGAGCACAGATACGCAGTATTTT
CDR3: CASSVDRASTDTQYF

J: TRBJ2-1
size: NA
D: NA
length: 14
V: TRBV7-9
DNA: TGTGCCAGCAGCTCAAGTCAGGGGAGAGGTGAGCAGTTCTTC
CDR3: CASSSSQGRGEQFF

J: TRBJ1-1
size: NA
D: TRBD1
length: 15
V: TRBV5-1
DNA: TGCGCCAGCAGCATTCACAGGGGACTGAACACTGAAGCTTTCTTT
CDR3: CASSIHRGLNTEAFF

J: TRBJ2-2
size: NA
D: TRBD1
length: 15
V: TRBV11-2
DNA: TGTGCCAGCAGCTTAGGGACAGGGTTGACCGGGGAGCTGTTTTTT
CDR3: CASSLGTGLTGELFF

J: TRBJ2-5
size: NA
D: TRBD1
length: 15
V: TRBV6-5
DNA: TGTGCCAGCAGTTACCGGGACAGGGCCTTGGAGACCCAGTACTTC
CDR3: CASSYRDRALETQYF

J: TRBJ2-1
size: NA
D: NA
length: 15
V: TRBV30
DNA: TGTGCCTGGAATCTGGGGGAACCATTTTACAATGAGCAGTTCTTC
CDR3: CAWNLGEPFYNEQFF

J: TRBJ2-7
size: NA
D: TRBD1
length: 17
V: TRBV4-2
DNA: TGTGCCAGCAGCCAAAGCGGACAGGGGTATGGTCAAGTCGAGCAGTACTTC
CDR3: CASSQSGQGYGQVEQYF

J: TRBJ1-2
size: NA
D: TRBD1
length: 14
V: TRBV27
DNA: TGTGCCAGCAGTTTCGGGACAGGAGCTTATGGCTACACCTTC
CDR3: CASSFGTGAYGYTF

J: TRBJ2-7
size: NA
D: TRBD1
length: 13
V: TRBV5-6
DNA: TGTGCCAGCAGCTTTGGGACAGTCCACGAGCAGTACTTC
CDR3: CASSFGTVHEQYF

J: TRBJ2-5
size: NA
D: NA
length: 14
V: TRBV6-5
DNA: TGTGCCAGCAGTTATCTTACCAGGCAAGAGACCCAGTACTTC
CDR3: CASSYLTRQETQYF

J: TRBJ2-3
size: NA
D: NA
length: 11
V: TRBV5-6
DNA: TGTGCCAGCAGCGTCACAGATACGCAGTATTTT
CDR3: CASSVTDTQYF

J: TRBJ2-1
size: NA
D: TRBD1
length: 16
V: TRBV18
DNA: TGTGCCAGCTCACCAGAGGCCAGGGGGCAAAACAATGAGCAGTTCTTC
CDR3: CASSPEARGQNNEQFF

J: TRBJ2-7
size: NA
D: NA
length: 14
V: TRBV1
DNA: TGCACCAGCGGACTGGGACAGGGAGCCTACGAGCAGTACTTC
CDR3: CTSGLGQGAYEQYF

J: TRBJ2-7
size: NA
D: NA
length: 15
V: TRBV7-2
DNA: TGTGCCAGCAGCCCCGCGTACCTAGCGTCTTACGAGCAGTACTTC
CDR3: CASSPAYLASYEQYF

J: TRBJ1-3
size: NA
D: NA
length: 15
V: TRBV7-6
DNA: TGTGCCAGCAGCTCAGACAGTCTCTCTGGAAACACCATATATTTT
CDR3: CASSSDSLSGNTIYF

J: TRBJ2-7
size: once
D: NA
length: 14
V: TRBV7-2
DNA: TGTGCCAGCAGCTTAGTTGGTCTTGTAAACGAGCAGTACTTC
CDR3: CASSLVGLVNEQYF

J: TRBJ2-7
size: once
D: NA
length: 14
V: TRBV12-5
DNA: TGTGCTAGTGGTCCGGGCCGGGGTAGCGACGAGCAGTACTTC
CDR3: CASGPGRGSDEQYF

J: TRBJ1-3
size: NA
D: TRBD1
length: 17
V: TRBV10-3
DNA: TGTGCCATCAGTGAAGCCCAGGGGGGCAGCTCTGGAAACACCATATATTTT
CDR3: CAISEAQGGSSGNTIYF

J: TRBJ2-7
size: NA
D: NA
length: 13
V: TRBV27
DNA: TGTGCCAGCAGTTTGAATCTAGCCTACGAGCAGTACTTC
CDR3: CASSLNLAYEQYF

J: TRBJ2-2
size: once
D: NA
length: 11
V: TRBV28
DNA: TGTGCCAGCAGTCCCTTCGGGGAGCTGTTTTTT
CDR3: CASSPFGELFF

J: TRBJ2-7
size: NA
D: TRBD1
length: 14
V: TRBV27
DNA: TGTGCCAGCAGTTCCCGGGACAGGGTCTACGAGCAGTACTTC
CDR3: CASSSRDRVYEQYF

J: TRBJ2-1
size: NA
D: TRBD1
length: 14
V: TRBV4-2
DNA: TGTGCCAGCAGCGAAGGACAGGGTATGTATGAGCAGTTCTTC
CDR3: CASSEGQGMYEQFF

J: TRBJ2-1
size: NA
D: NA
length: 13
V: TRBV19
DNA: TGTGCCAGTAGTATTGGCGGGATTAATGAGCAGTTCTTC
CDR3: CASSIGGINEQFF

J: TRBJ2-7
size: NA
D: NA
length: 16
V: TRBV4-1
DNA: TGCGCCAGCAGCCATGCTGTGGGGGGTTCGGCCTACGAGCAGTACTTC
CDR3: CASSHAVGGSAYEQYF

J: TRBJ1-3
size: NA
D: NA
length: 14
V: TRBV5-6
DNA: TGTGCCAGCAGCTTCCGGGATACAAGGGTGTCCATATATTTT
CDR3: CASSFRDTRVSIYF

J: TRBJ1-1
size: NA
D: NA
length: 16
V: TRBV4-1
DNA: TGCGCCAGCAGCCAAGATTGGCAAGGACTAAACGAGGTAGATTTCTTT
CDR3: CASSQDWQGLNEVDFF

J: TRBJ1-3
size: NA
D: NA
length: 16
V: TRBV9
DNA: TGTGCCAGCAGCTTCGGGACATCCAGCTCTGGAAACACCATATATTTT
CDR3: CASSFGTSSSGNTIYF

J: TRBJ2-7
size: NA
D: NA
length: 13
V: TRBV29-1
DNA: TGCAGCGTCTATGGACACGTCTCCTACGAGCAGTACTTC
CDR3: CSVYGHVSYEQYF

J: TRBJ2-3
size: NA
D: TRBD1
length: 14
V: TRBV7-6
DNA: TGTGCCAGCAGCTCAGGACAGGGGGCGGATACGCAGTATTTT
CDR3: CASSSGQGADTQYF

J: TRBJ1-1
size: NA
D: TRBD1
length: 16
V: TRBV29-1
DNA: TGCAGCGTTGAGTGGGACAGGGGGCTCATGAACACTGAAGCTTTCTTT
CDR3: CSVEWDRGLMNTEAFF

J: TRBJ2-2
size: NA
D: NA
length: 14
V: TRBV7-6
DNA: TGTGCCAGCAGCTTAGTGTGGGGACCCGGGGAGCTGTTTTTT
CDR3: CASSLVWGPGELFF

J: TRBJ2-7
size: NA
D: NA
length: 14
V: TRBV18
DNA: TGTGCCAGCTCTGGTATTGACGGGGTGCACGAGCAGTACTTC
CDR3: CASSGIDGVHEQYF

J: TRBJ2-5
size: NA
D: NA
length: 14
V: TRBV5-4
DNA: TGTGCCAGCAGCTTGGAACGGCTGCAAGAGACCCAGTACTTC
CDR3: CASSLERLQETQYF

J: TRBJ2-1
size: NA
D: TRBD2
length: 19
V: TRBV2
DNA: TGTGCCAGCAGTGATGTTAGCCCGGGAGGATTTTTAGTCCACAATGAGCAGTTCTTC
CDR3: CASSDVSPGGFLVHNEQFF

J: TRBJ1-2
size: once
D: NA
length: 15
V: TRBV19
DNA: TGTGCCAGTAGTATAGATCTAGAGACCCGAAGTGGCTACACCTTC
CDR3: CASSIDLETRSGYTF

J: TRBJ2-7
size: NA
D: NA
length: 16
V: TRBV21-1
DNA: TGTGCCAGCAGCACGACAGACAGGGGGCTCGATAACGAGCAGTACTTC
CDR3: CASSTTDRGLDNEQYF

J: TRBJ2-7
size: NA
D: TRBD2
length: 19
V: TRBV4-3
DNA: TGCGCCAGCAGCCAAGATCTCGGCCTCAGCCAGACTAGCTCGCTCGAGCAGTACTTC
CDR3: CASSQDLGLSQTSSLEQYF